Shown below are 4 T cell receptor beta chains from a single sample sequenced in a study of neurological immune-mediated disorders. TCRdb ran MiXCR on the 5' RACE reads and lists one entry per CDR3 protein. The sample holds more than 70,000 distinct CDR3 sequences; 17% are singletons and the top ten take approximately 15%. The sample was PBMCs. These receptors originate from a middle-aged woman in good health.

This clonotype was counted ten times or more. This chain joins TRBV9 and TRBJ2-2, with D possibly TRBD2 on 6 matching bases. The V gene lost 0 bases and the J gene lost 0 bases, with 9 bases spanning the gap. Germline CDR1 and CDR2: SGDLS and YYNGEE. The CDR3 spans 16 residues. CDR3 sequence reads: CASSVGGGANTGELFF. The CDR3 DNA reads TGTGCCAGCAGCGTAGGGGGCGGGGCGAACACCGGGGAGCTGTTTTTT.

Many counts were recorded for this clonotype. V usage is TRBV28 and J usage is TRBJ2-2, with D tentatively TRBD1 (6 bases). Per germline, CDR1 MDHEN and CDR2 SYDVKM. The V and J ends lost 6 bases and 0 bases respectively, with 14 bases between them. This CDR3 region has 16 residues. The CDR3 protein is CASSPPQGTNTGELFF. CDR3 sequence (DNA): TGTGCCAGCAGCCCCCCGCAGGGGACGAACACCGGGGAGCTGTTTTTT.

This clonotype appeared many times. The gene calls are TRBV27 and TRBJ1-2, with D maybe TRBD1 (5 bases). The CDR3 is 16 residues long. In germline, CDR1 is MNHEY, CDR2 SMNVEV (reference sequence). V was trimmed by 2 bases and J by 7 bases, leaving 20 bases between them. The DNA for the CDR3 is TGTGCCAGCAGTTTAATCCGCGGCGGGGGTTTGTCTGGCTACACCTTC. As protein: CASSLIRGGGLSGYTF.

The rearrangement uses TRBV3-1 and TRBJ2-2; 7 positions agree with TRBD2. The length of the CDR3 is 16 residues. CDR1 and CDR2 (germline): LGHDT, YNNKEL (reference sequence). With V trimmed by 1 base and J by 4 bases, 6 bases remained unmatched. The CDR3 nucleotides are TGTGCCAGCAGCCAAGTCAGCGGGACCATCACCGGGGAGCTGTTTTTT. Translating it yields CASSQVSGTITGELFF.